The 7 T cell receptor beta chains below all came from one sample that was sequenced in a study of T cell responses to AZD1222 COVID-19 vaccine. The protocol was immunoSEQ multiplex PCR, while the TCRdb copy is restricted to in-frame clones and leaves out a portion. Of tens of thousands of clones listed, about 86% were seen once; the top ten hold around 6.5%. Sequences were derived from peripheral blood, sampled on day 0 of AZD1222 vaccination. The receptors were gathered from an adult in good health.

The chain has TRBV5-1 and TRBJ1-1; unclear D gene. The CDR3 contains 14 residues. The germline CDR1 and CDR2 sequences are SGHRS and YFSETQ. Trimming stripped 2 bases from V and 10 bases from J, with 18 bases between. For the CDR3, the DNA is TGCGCCAGCAGCTTAACCGGCTCTCACGTCGGAGCTTTCTTT. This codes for CASSLTGSHVGAFF.

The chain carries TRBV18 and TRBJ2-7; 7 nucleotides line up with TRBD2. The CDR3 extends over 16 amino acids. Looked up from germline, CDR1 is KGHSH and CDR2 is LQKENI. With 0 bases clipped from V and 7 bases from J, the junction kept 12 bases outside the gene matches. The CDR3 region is CASSPPLGGSVEEQYF. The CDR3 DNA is TGTGCCAGCTCACCACCTTTGGGAGGGTCCGTTGAGGAGCAGTACTTC. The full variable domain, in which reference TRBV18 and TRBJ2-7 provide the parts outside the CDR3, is NAGVMQNPRHLVRRRGQEARLRCSPMKGHSHVYWYRQLPEEGLKFMVYLQKENIIDESGMPKERFSAEFPKEGPSILRIQQVVRGDSAAYFCASSPPLGGSVEEQYFGPGTRLTVT.

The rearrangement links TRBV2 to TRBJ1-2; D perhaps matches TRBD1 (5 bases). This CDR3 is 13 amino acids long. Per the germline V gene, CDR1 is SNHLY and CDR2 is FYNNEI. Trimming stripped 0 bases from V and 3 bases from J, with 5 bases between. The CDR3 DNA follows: TGTGCCAGCAGTGAAGCGGGGGACTATGGCTACACCTTC. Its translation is CASSEAGDYGYTF.

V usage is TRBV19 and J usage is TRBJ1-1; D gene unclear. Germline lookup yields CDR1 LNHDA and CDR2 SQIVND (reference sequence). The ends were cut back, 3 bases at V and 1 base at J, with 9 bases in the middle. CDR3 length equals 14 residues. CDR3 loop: CASSIQGRNTEAFF. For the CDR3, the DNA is TGTGCCAGTAGTATTCAAGGGCGGAACACTGAAGCTTTCTTT.

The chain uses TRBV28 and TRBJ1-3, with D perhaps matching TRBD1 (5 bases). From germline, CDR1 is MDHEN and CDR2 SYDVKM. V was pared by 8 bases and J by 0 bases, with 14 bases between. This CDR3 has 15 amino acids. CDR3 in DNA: TGTGCCAGCCGATCCGGGGGGTTCTCTGGAAACACCATATATTTT. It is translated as CASRSGGFSGNTIYF.

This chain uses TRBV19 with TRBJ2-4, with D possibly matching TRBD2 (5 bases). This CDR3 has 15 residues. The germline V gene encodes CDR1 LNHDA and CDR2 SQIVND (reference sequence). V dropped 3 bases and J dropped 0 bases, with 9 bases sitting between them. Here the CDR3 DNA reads TGTGCCAGTAGTATCGGGGTCCTAGCCAAAAACATTCAGTACTTC. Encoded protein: CASSIGVLAKNIQYF.

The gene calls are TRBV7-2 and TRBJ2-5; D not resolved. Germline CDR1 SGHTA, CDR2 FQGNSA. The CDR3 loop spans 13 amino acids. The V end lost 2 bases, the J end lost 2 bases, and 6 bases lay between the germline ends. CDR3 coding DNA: TGTGCCAGCAGCTTAACTTTTCAAGAGACCCAGTACTTC. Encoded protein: CASSLTFQETQYF.